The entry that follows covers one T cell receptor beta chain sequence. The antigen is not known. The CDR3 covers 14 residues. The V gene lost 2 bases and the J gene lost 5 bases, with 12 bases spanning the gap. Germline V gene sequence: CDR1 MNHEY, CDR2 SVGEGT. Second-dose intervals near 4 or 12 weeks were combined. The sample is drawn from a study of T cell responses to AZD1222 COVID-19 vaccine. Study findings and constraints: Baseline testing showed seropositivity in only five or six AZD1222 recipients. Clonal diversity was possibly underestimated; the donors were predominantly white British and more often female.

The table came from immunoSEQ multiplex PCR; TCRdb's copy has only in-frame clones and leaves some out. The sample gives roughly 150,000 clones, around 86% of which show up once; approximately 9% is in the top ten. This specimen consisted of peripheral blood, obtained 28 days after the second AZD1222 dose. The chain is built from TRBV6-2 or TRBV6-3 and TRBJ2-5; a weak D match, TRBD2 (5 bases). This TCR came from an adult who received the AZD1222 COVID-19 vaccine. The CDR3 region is CASSYESREETQYF. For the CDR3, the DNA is TGTGCCAGCAGTTACGAATCTAGGGAGGAGACCCAGTACTTC.